These 21 T cell receptor beta chains came from one sample sequenced in a study of CD4 T cells in relation to SARS-CoV-2 and coronaviruses. The unexposed donors gave CD4+ T cells in about 2011-2018, prior to COVID-19. CD4+ T cells were isolated from the cells after nine to eleven days of culture. Measured with immunoSEQ multiplex PCR; TCRdb has only the in-frame clones, and not every one. This sample carries more than 20,000 clones, about 60% of them seen once, and the ten largest clones take more than 9.5%. The antigens for these receptors are not known. The sequencing input was CD4+ T cells from PBMCs, cultured in vitro. The receptors shown here come from a human donor in good health.

This sequence joins TRBV5-6 and TRBJ1-2; TRBD1 might be the D (5 bases). CDR1 is SGHDT, CDR2 YYEEEE, per germline. CDR3 length: 13 residues. V shed 4 bases and J shed 4 bases, with 11 bases lying between them. The CDR3 loop reads CASSRDVTYGYTF. The DNA for the CDR3 is TGTGCCAGCAGCCGGGACGTCACCTATGGCTACACCTTC. Combining the CDR3 with reference TRBV5-6 and TRBJ1-2 gives the whole variable domain DAGVTQSPTHLIKTRGQQVTLRCSPKSGHDTVSWYQQALGQGPQFIFQYYEEEERQRGNFPDRFSGHQFPNYSSELNVNALLLGDSALYLCASSRDVTYGYTFGSGTRLTVV.

The genes are TRBV3-1 (or the pseudogene TRBV3-2) and TRBJ1-6, with D tentatively TRBD1 (5 bases). Trimming stripped 4 bases from V and 9 bases from J, with 10 bases between. The V gene's germline CDR1 is LGHDT and CDR2 YNNKEL (reference sequence). This CDR3 has 13 amino acids. The DNA of the CDR3 is TGTGCCAGCAGCCGAGCGGGGCCTTCACCCCTCCACTTT. The encoded protein is CASSRAGPSPLHF.

This clone was found a few times. DNA of the CDR3: TGTGCCAGCTCACCACAGGGGCCGCCCGGGGAGCTGTTTTTT. Translated: CASSPQGPPGELFF. This rearrangement joins TRBV18 to TRBJ2-2; perhaps TRBD1 as D (5 bases). CDR1 is KGHSH, CDR2 LQKENI, per germline. This CDR3 comprises 14 residues. The V gene lost 1 base and the J gene lost 6 bases, with 9 bases spanning the gap.

V is TRBV7-9 and J is TRBJ2-7; TRBD1 might be the D (5 bases). The CDR3 is 11 amino acids. The V gene's germline CDR1 is SEHNR and CDR2 FQNEAQ (reference sequence). V lost 8 bases and J lost 4, with 9 bases in between. The DNA of the CDR3 is TGTGCCAGCGGACAATTGTACGAGCAGTACTTC. Translating it yields CASGQLYEQYF.

The chain carries TRBV30 and TRBJ1-1; D is uncertain. Germline V gives CDR1 GTSNPN, CDR2 SVGIG (reference sequence). Trimming took 0 bases from V and 3 from J, leaving 11 bases between them. The CDR3 is 14 amino acids. CDR3 loop: CAWSVRMSDTEAFF. In DNA, the CDR3 is TGTGCCTGGAGTGTACGTATGAGTGACACTGAAGCTTTCTTT.

This rearrangement joins TRBV28 to TRBJ1-1; D call uncertain. This CDR3 region has 13 residues. Germline values: CDR1 MDHEN, CDR2 SYDVKM. Deletions cut 7 bases from V and 4 bases from J, with 13 bases between. In DNA form, the CDR3 reads TGTGCCAGCACCAACTGGGCGAGCACTGAAGCTTTCTTT. Residues: CASTNWASTEAFF.

The chain couples TRBV4-2 to TRBJ2-2; D is unclear. CDR3 length equals 14 residues. Trimming removed 1 base from V and 7 bases from J, with 10 bases in between. The germline gives CDR1 LGHNA, CDR2 YNFKEQ. For the CDR3, the DNA is TGTGCCAGCAGCCAAGGAAGGGTATTCGGGGAGCTGTTTTTT. Its translation is CASSQGRVFGELFF.

The V gene is TRBV6-5, the J gene TRBJ2-3, with TRBD2 matching over 9 bases. The ends lost 10 bases at V and 6 bases at J; junction bases unmatched: 14. Per germline, CDR1 MNHEY and CDR2 SVGAGI. The CDR3 is 15 residues long. The CDR3 nucleotides read TGTGCCACTACTTCGCGAGCGGGGGGAGCTGATACGCAGTATTTT. Its protein is CATTSRAGGADTQYF.

The V gene is TRBV5-5, the J gene TRBJ2-7; TRBD1 agrees at 8 bases. V gave up 1 base and J gave up 1 base; unmatched junction bases: 4. CDR3 length: 15 residues. Germline values: CDR1 SGHKS, CDR2 YYEKEE (reference sequence). The CDR3 reads CASSLTGQESYEQYF. CDR3 nucleotide sequence: TGTGCCAGCAGCTTGACGGGACAGGAGTCCTACGAGCAGTACTTC.

The rearrangement links TRBV28 to TRBJ2-1, with a tentative D call TRBD1 (10 bases). Germline CDR1 is MDHEN and CDR2 is SYDVKM. Trimming left V 5 bases short and J 5 bases short, with 28 bases between. This CDR3 spans 19 amino acids. CDR3 sequence: CASSPTVAREGQGHNEQFF. Written as DNA, the CDR3 is TGTGCCAGCAGTCCCACTGTAGCGCGGGAGGGACAGGGGCACAATGAGCAGTTCTTC.

This rearrangement joins TRBV6-5 to TRBJ2-7; TRBD2 matches at 7 bases. The ends lost 4 bases at V and 2 bases at J; junction bases unmatched: 8. Germline CDR1 MNHEY, CDR2 SVGAGI. The CDR3 runs 15 residues. CDR3 amino acids: CASSSSGDLTYEQYF. For the CDR3, the DNA is TGTGCCAGCAGTTCCAGCGGGGACTTAACCTACGAGCAGTACTTC.

This clone turned up a few times. CDR3 sequence (DNA): TGCGCCAGCAGGGCAAGCGGGGGGAGCTCCTACAATGAGCAGTTCTTC. Translating gives CASRASGGSSYNEQFF. The V and J genes are TRBV5-1 and TRBJ2-1; 9 positions agree with TRBD2. Losses at the gene ends were 5 bases for V and 0 bases for J; bases not matched to a gene: 6. This CDR3 has 16 amino acids. The germline V gene has CDR1 SGHRS and CDR2 YFSETQ.

The chain links TRBV12-1 to TRBJ2-1; no DNA check was done on the table's D call, TRBD1. TRBV12-1 is termed a pseudogene. This CDR3 is 15 amino acids long. This CDR3 reads CASSFPDRGRDEQFF. CDR3 coding DNA: TGTGCCAGCAGCTTCCCCGACAGGGGTAGGGATGAGCAGTTCTTC.

The J gene is TRBJ2-5, the V gene TRBV5-1, with 10 bases identical to TRBD2. V gave up 5 bases and J gave up 2 bases; unmatched junction bases: 15. Per germline, CDR1 SGHRS and CDR2 YFSETQ. This CDR3 is built from 18 residues. DNA of the CDR3: TGCGCCAGCAGGCCGGGAGCGGGAGGGCCTAGAAAACAAGAGACCCAGTACTTC. Translation: CASRPGAGGPRKQETQYF.

The V call is TRBV5-1, the J call TRBJ2-7, with D possibly being TRBD2 (5 bases). V was shortened by 7 bases and J by 5 bases, with 13 bases between the two germline ends. Germline V lookup: CDR1 SGHRS, CDR2 YFSETQ. This CDR3 has 12 amino acids. The CDR3 region has the DNA TGCGCCAGCCGGGATCAAGGGAACGAGCAGTACTTC. Residues: CASRDQGNEQYF.

The DNA of the CDR3 is TGTGCCAGCACCCCTAAAATGGTAGATGGCTACACCTTC. It translates to CASTPKMVDGYTF. This chain joins TRBV21-1 and TRBJ1-2. TRBV21-1 represents a pseudogene. The CDR3 consists of 13 residues.

The chain couples TRBV7-2 to TRBJ1-1; 11 nucleotides line up with TRBD1. The CDR3 is made up of 17 amino acids. The V segment lost 3 bases and the J segment 6 bases; nucleotides outside the gene matches: 12. Germline CDR1 is SGHTA and CDR2 is FQGNSA. CDR3 sequence (DNA): TGTGCCAGCAGCTTGGGTGTCCGGGACAGGGGGAAGGCTGAAGCTTTCTTT. Amino acid sequence: CASSLGVRDRGKAEAFF.

The chain is built from TRBV18 and TRBJ2-2; 10 bases are shared with TRBD1. Germline-derived CDR1 and CDR2 are KGHSH and LQKENI. This CDR3 comprises 17 residues. V lost 4 bases and J lost 3; bases outside the gene matches: 8. DNA for the CDR3: TGTGCCAGCTCACGGAATACCGGGACAGGGGACACCGGGGAGCTGTTTTTT. Protein product: CASSRNTGTGDTGELFF.

The chain has TRBV7-2 and TRBJ1-2; possible D gene TRBD1, 5 bases. CDR3 length equals 13 residues. The V gene lost 4 bases and the J gene lost 8 bases, with 14 bases spanning the gap. Germline V lookup: CDR1 SGHTA, CDR2 FQGNSA. Here the CDR3 DNA reads TGTGCCAGCAGCTACGGGACTGGTGACGGCTACACCTTC. It is translated as CASSYGTGDGYTF.

This sequence joins TRBV19 and TRBJ2-7, with no clear D. Per the germline V gene, CDR1 is LNHDA and CDR2 is SQIVND (reference sequence). Trimming cost V 1 base and J 1 base, with 8 bases left between them. The CDR3 consists of 14 residues. The DNA of the CDR3 is TGTGCCAGTAGTATAGGTGGCAGATCCTACGAGCAGTACTTC. Translating gives CASSIGGRSYEQYF.

The V gene is TRBV6-2 or TRBV6-3, the J gene TRBJ2-5; maybe TRBD2 (5 bases). Trimming took 2 bases from V and 3 from J, leaving 10 bases between them. The CDR3 length is 14 residues. Per germline, CDR1 MNHEY and CDR2 SVGEGT. DNA for the CDR3: TGTGCCAGCAGTTACGGGCTGAGGGAAGAGACCCAGTACTTC. Amino acids: CASSYGLREETQYF.